Each of the 14 T cell receptor beta chains below was sequenced from the same sample in a study of long-term antiretroviral therapy in people with HIV. Survey-level resolution applied to immunoSEQ assay v3.0. The data were produced by immunoSEQ multiplex PCR, yet TCRdb's version contains in-frame clones alone and is incomplete. There are approximately 23,000 clones in the sample; approximately 85% occur only once, and 7.2% lies in the top ten. The sample in question was unsorted PBMCs, obtained 1.5 years after starting antiretroviral therapy. These receptors were collected from a man in his thirties or forties with HIV.

The J gene is TRBJ2-7, the V gene TRBV18; TRBD2 aligns across 7 bases. There are 17 residues in the CDR3. The V segment lost 0 bases and the J segment 6 bases; nucleotides outside the gene matches: 14. CDR1 and CDR2 (germline): KGHSH, LQKENI. CDR3 residues: CASSPPNGAGVRTEQYF. The CDR3 nucleotides read TGTGCCAGCTCACCACCGAACGGGGCGGGAGTACGGACCGAGCAGTACTTC.

The chain joins TRBV6-4 to TRBJ2-1, with a possible D match to TRBD1 (6 bases). The length of the CDR3 is 15 residues. The V gene's germline CDR1 is MRHNA and CDR2 SNTAGT. V shed 7 bases and J shed 6 bases, with 19 bases lying between them. The CDR3 reads CASTDSIGQSNEQFF. The CDR3 nucleotides read TGTGCCAGCACCGACTCTATAGGACAGTCCAATGAGCAGTTCTTC.

The chain joins TRBV15 to TRBJ1-4; D gene unclear. V was pared by 0 bases and J by 0 bases, with 11 bases between. The CDR3 covers 17 residues. Germline V gene data show CDR1 as LNHNV and CDR2 as YYDKDF (reference sequence). The CDR3 DNA is TGTGCCACCAGCAGAGATTTGGTGTCCGCAACTAATGAAAAACTGTTTTTT. Residues: CATSRDLVSATNEKLFF. The variable domain in full, completed from reference TRBV15 and TRBJ1-4, reads DAMVIQNPRYQVTQFGKPVTLSCSQTLNHNVMYWYQQKSSQAPKLLFHYYDKDFNNEADTPDNFQSRRPNTSFCFLDIRSPGLGDTAMYLCATSRDLVSATNEKLFFGSGTQLSVL.

This clone was seen once. The chain recombines TRBV5-1 with TRBJ2-1; D perhaps matches TRBD2 (6 bases). Germline V gene lookup returns CDR1 SGHRS and CDR2 YFSETQ. V dropped 1 base and J dropped 2 bases, with 10 bases sitting between them. This CDR3 spans 15 amino acids. The CDR3 sequence is CASSLTGGTYNEQFF. CDR3 nucleotides: TGCGCCAGCAGCTTGACCGGGGGAACCTACAATGAGCAGTTCTTC.

The chain has TRBV9 and TRBJ2-7; D not certain. The CDR3 has 15 amino acids. Per the germline V gene, CDR1 is SGDLS and CDR2 is YYNGEE. V was pared by 3 bases and J by 2 bases, with 15 bases between. The CDR3, as DNA: TGTGCCAGCAGCGCTGATTGGACGGCCACCTACGAGCAGTACTTC. It codes for CASSADWTATYEQYF.

The chain joins TRBV5-1 to TRBJ2-7; TRBD2 matches 16 bases. The germline gives CDR1 SGHRS, CDR2 YFSETQ. The V and J ends lost 3 bases and 1 base, in that order; junction bases with no gene match: 16. The CDR3 is made up of 21 amino acids. The CDR3 coding sequence is TGCGCCAGCAGCTCTCGGCCTATGGGGACTAGCGGGAGGGCCGGGTCCTACGAGCAGTACTTC. Translating it yields CASSSRPMGTSGRAGSYEQYF.

This rearrangement joins TRBV7-3 to TRBJ2-3, with 11 bases matching TRBD2. V trimming: 5 bases; J trimming: 4 bases; junction bases outside the gene matches: 8. Germline V gene lookup returns CDR1 SGHTA and CDR2 FQGTGA. This CDR3 is 16 amino acids long. As DNA, the CDR3 is TGTGCCAGCAGCGTATCTAGCGGGGGGTATGCAGATACGCAGTATTTT. Its protein product is CASSVSSGGYADTQYF.

This chain uses TRBV11-3 with TRBJ2-3; 7 bases align to TRBD2. Germline CDR1 reads SGHNT; CDR2 reads YENEEA. V lost 2 bases, J lost 2 bases, and 10 bases stayed unmatched. There are 17 residues in the CDR3. The CDR3 sequence is CASSLRGGSPLTDTQYF. The DNA of the CDR3 is TGTGCCAGCAGCTTAAGGGGCGGGAGCCCCCTCACAGATACGCAGTATTTT. Drawing the rest from reference TRBV11-3 and TRBJ2-3, the complete variable domain is EAGVVQSPRYKIIEKKQPVAFWCNPISGHNTLYWYLQNLGQGPELLIRYENEEAVDDSQLPKDRFSAERLKGVDSTLKIQPAELGDSAVYLCASSLRGGSPLTDTQYFGPGTRLTVL.

This clone is a singleton in its sample. At one of its ends the junction is not consistent with the germline gene, which may arise from a read error. The V gene is TRBV7-7, the J gene TRBJ2-5; 7 nucleotides match TRBD1. CDR1 is SSHAT and CDR2 is FNYEAQ in the germline V gene (reference sequence). This CDR3 has 15 residues. The CDR3 DNA reads as TGTGCTAGCAGCTTAGGGGGACAGACCCAAGAGACCCAGTACTTC. Amino acids: CASSLGGQTQETQYF.

The rearrangement links TRBV4-3 to TRBJ2-7, with 8 bases identical to TRBD2. The CDR3 is made up of 15 amino acids. Unmatched junction bases numbered 4, after V lost 0 bases and J lost 3 bases. CDR1 LGHNA and CDR2 YSLEER come from the germline V gene. The CDR3 DNA is TGCGCCAGCAGCCAAGATCGGACTAGCTTCTACGAGCAGTACTTC. Translation gives CASSQDRTSFYEQYF.

This rearrangement joins TRBV19 to TRBJ2-2; D may match TRBD1 or TRBD2 (7 bases each). The germline V and J ends were trimmed by 10 bases and 2 bases, with 20 bases remaining between them. From germline, CDR1 is LNHDA and CDR2 SQIVND (reference sequence). This CDR3 is built from 16 residues. CDR3 nucleotides: TGTGCCACCCTAAAGGGAGGGACAGTCAACACCGGGGAGCTGTTTTTT. This codes for CATLKGGTVNTGELFF.

The V and J genes are TRBV6-6 and TRBJ2-7, with TRBD1 identical over 8 bases. The germline gives CDR1 MNHNY, CDR2 SVGAGI (reference sequence). The ends lost 5 bases at V and 5 bases at J; junction bases unmatched: 14. CDR3 length: 16 amino acids. CDR3 bases: TGTGCCAGCAGTAAGTACCGTCCAGGACAGGGTCACGAGCAGTACTTC. Translated: CASSKYRPGQGHEQYF.

This clone is a singleton in its sample. J is TRBJ2-7 and V is TRBV27, with TRBD2 as a possible D gene (5 bases). V gave up 2 bases and J gave up 2 bases, with 10 bases separating them. Germline CDR1 and CDR2: MNHEY and SMNVEV (reference sequence). The CDR3 is 14 residues long. CDR3 bases: TGTGCCAGCAGTTTAGCGGGCAGAACCTACGAGCAGTACTTC. Its translation: CASSLAGRTYEQYF.

The chain combines TRBV10-3 with TRBJ2-7, with D maybe TRBD1 (6 bases). V was cut by 4 bases and J by 3 bases, with 13 bases left in between. CDR3 length: 14 amino acids. Looked up from germline, CDR1 is ENHRY and CDR2 is SYGVKD. The CDR3: CAISGGHGYYEQYF. CDR3 DNA: TGTGCCATCAGTGGGGGGCATGGTTACTACGAGCAGTACTTC.